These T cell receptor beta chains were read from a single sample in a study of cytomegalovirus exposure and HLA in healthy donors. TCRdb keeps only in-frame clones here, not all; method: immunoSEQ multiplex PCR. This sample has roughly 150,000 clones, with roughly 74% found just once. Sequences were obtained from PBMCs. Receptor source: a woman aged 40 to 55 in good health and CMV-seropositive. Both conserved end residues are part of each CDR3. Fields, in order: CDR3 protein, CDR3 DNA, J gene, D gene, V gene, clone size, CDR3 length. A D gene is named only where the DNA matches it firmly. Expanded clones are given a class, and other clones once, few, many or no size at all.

CDR3aa: CASSSVQSNEKLFF; CDR3nt: TGTGCCAGCAGTTCAGTACAGTCTAATGAAAAACTGTTTTTT; j_gene: TRBJ1-4; d_gene: -; v_gene: TRBV28; abundance: -; len: 14
CDR3aa: CASSLQSDTQYF; CDR3nt: TGTGCCAGCAGTTTGCAGTCAGATACGCAGTATTTT; j_gene: TRBJ2-3; d_gene: -; v_gene: TRBV28; abundance: few; len: 12
CDR3aa: CASSFRGSEAFF; CDR3nt: TGTGCCAGCAGCTTTCGGGGATCTGAAGCTTTCTTT; j_gene: TRBJ1-1; d_gene: -; v_gene: TRBV7-2; abundance: -; len: 12
CDR3aa: CASSPGTGGSYEQYF; CDR3nt: TGTGCCAGCTCACCTGGGACAGGTGGATCCTACGAGCAGTACTTC; j_gene: TRBJ2-7; d_gene: TRBD1; v_gene: TRBV18; abundance: -; len: 15
CDR3aa: CASSERGADTQYF; CDR3nt: TGTGCCAGCAGCGAGCGGGGCGCGGATACGCAGTATTTT; j_gene: TRBJ2-3; d_gene: TRBD2; v_gene: TRBV5-4; abundance: -; len: 13
CDR3aa: CASSIVGGTYEQYF; CDR3nt: TGTGCCAGTAGTATTGTGGGAGGAACCTACGAGCAGTACTTC; j_gene: TRBJ2-7; d_gene: -; v_gene: TRBV19; abundance: -; len: 14
CDR3aa: CASSLVGTSLTYEQYF; CDR3nt: TGTGCCAGCAGCTTGGTAGGGACTAGTCTCACCTACGAGCAGTACTTC; j_gene: TRBJ2-7; d_gene: TRBD2; v_gene: TRBV5-4; abundance: -; len: 16
CDR3aa: CASSLGALAGVIDTQYF; CDR3nt: TGTGCCAGCAGTTTAGGGGCACTAGCGGGAGTCATAGATACGCAGTATTTT; j_gene: TRBJ2-3; d_gene: TRBD2; v_gene: TRBV27; abundance: -; len: 17
CDR3aa: CASSLAGDTQYF; CDR3nt: TGTGCCAGCAGTTTAGCAGGCGATACGCAGTATTTT; j_gene: TRBJ2-3; d_gene: -; v_gene: TRBV27; abundance: -; len: 12
CDR3aa: CASIPAGDNSYEQYF; CDR3nt: TGTGCCAGCATACCCGCAGGGGACAACTCCTACGAGCAGTACTTC; j_gene: TRBJ2-7; d_gene: -; v_gene: TRBV2; abundance: -; len: 15
CDR3aa: CASIPWEGSDTQYF; CDR3nt: TGTGCCAGCATACCGTGGGAGGGGTCAGATACGCAGTATTTT; j_gene: TRBJ2-3; d_gene: TRBD2; v_gene: TRBV27; abundance: -; len: 14
CDR3aa: CASSPGLAGYEQYF; CDR3nt: TGTGCCAGCAGCCCCGGACTAGCGGGCTACGAGCAGTACTTC; j_gene: TRBJ2-7; d_gene: TRBD2; v_gene: TRBV5-6; abundance: -; len: 14
CDR3aa: CASSLGALSGRTDTQYF; CDR3nt: TGCGCCAGCAGCTTGGGCGCCCTCTCAGGGCGCACAGATACGCAGTATTTT; j_gene: TRBJ2-3; d_gene: -; v_gene: TRBV5-1; abundance: -; len: 17
CDR3aa: CASSLATDTQYF; CDR3nt: TGTGCCAGCAGCCTGGCCACAGATACGCAGTATTTT; j_gene: TRBJ2-3; d_gene: -; v_gene: TRBV7-8; abundance: few; len: 12
CDR3aa: CASRFTINEQFF; CDR3nt: TGTGCCAGCAGGTTCACAATTAATGAGCAGTTCTTC; j_gene: TRBJ2-1; d_gene: -; v_gene: TRBV28; abundance: -; len: 12
CDR3aa: CAWSHTSGYTGELFF; CDR3nt: TGTGCCTGGAGCCATACTAGCGGTTACACCGGGGAGCTGTTTTTT; j_gene: TRBJ2-2; d_gene: TRBD2; v_gene: TRBV30; abundance: -; len: 15
CDR3aa: CASSLAPSGGTYEQYF; CDR3nt: TGTGCCAGCAGCTTAGCCCCCAGCGGGGGAACCTACGAGCAGTACTTC; j_gene: TRBJ2-7; d_gene: TRBD2; v_gene: TRBV7-6; abundance: -; len: 16
CDR3aa: CAWREPRSIPSYNEQFF; CDR3nt: TGTGCCTGGAGGGAACCTAGGAGTATACCCTCCTACAATGAGCAGTTCTTC; j_gene: TRBJ2-1; d_gene: -; v_gene: TRBV30; abundance: -; len: 17
CDR3aa: CASSLERGQGQPQHF; CDR3nt: TGTGCCAGCAGTTTAGAGAGGGGGCAGGGGCAGCCCCAGCATTTT; j_gene: TRBJ1-5; d_gene: TRBD1; v_gene: TRBV27; abundance: -; len: 15
CDR3aa: CASSLGGHLFYEQYF; CDR3nt: TGCGCCAGCAGCTTGGGAGGGCATCTTTTCTACGAGCAGTACTTC; j_gene: TRBJ2-7; d_gene: -; v_gene: TRBV5-1; abundance: -; len: 15
CDR3aa: CASSGTGVGEKLFF; CDR3nt: TGTGCCAGTAGCGGGACAGGCGTCGGAGAAAAACTGTTTTTT; j_gene: TRBJ1-4; d_gene: TRBD1; v_gene: TRBV19; abundance: few; len: 14
CDR3aa: CASSVLTRDNEQFF; CDR3nt: TGTGCCAGTAGTGTATTAACCCGGGACAATGAGCAGTTCTTC; j_gene: TRBJ2-1; d_gene: -; v_gene: TRBV19; abundance: -; len: 14
CDR3aa: CARTSGGADTQYF; CDR3nt: TGTGCCAGGACTAGCGGAGGGGCAGATACGCAGTATTTT; j_gene: TRBJ2-3; d_gene: TRBD2; v_gene: TRBV7-3; abundance: -; len: 13
CDR3aa: CASSEWGWGADTQYF; CDR3nt: TGTGCCAGCAGTGAATGGGGGTGGGGGGCAGATACGCAGTATTTT; j_gene: TRBJ2-3; d_gene: -; v_gene: TRBV6-1; abundance: -; len: 15
CDR3aa: CASSYRGQNQPQHF; CDR3nt: TGTGCCAGCAGTTATAGGGGGCAGAATCAGCCCCAGCATTTT; j_gene: TRBJ1-5; d_gene: TRBD1; v_gene: TRBV6-6; abundance: -; len: 14
CDR3aa: CASSRNDRGPYNEQFF; CDR3nt: TGTGCCAGCAGCCGAAATGACAGGGGGCCCTACAATGAGCAGTTCTTC; j_gene: TRBJ2-1; d_gene: TRBD1; v_gene: TRBV7-9; abundance: -; len: 16
CDR3aa: CASSLAFYSYEQYF; CDR3nt: TGTGCCAGCAGCTTAGCCTTCTACTCCTACGAGCAGTACTTC; j_gene: TRBJ2-7; d_gene: -; v_gene: TRBV11-2; abundance: -; len: 14
CDR3aa: CARSLGRAGRSYEQYF; CDR3nt: TGTGCCAGAAGCTTGGGTAGGGCCGGGAGATCCTACGAGCAGTACTTC; j_gene: TRBJ2-7; d_gene: -; v_gene: TRBV5-3; abundance: -; len: 16
CDR3aa: CSVARYQETQYF; CDR3nt: TGCAGCGTTGCGAGATATCAAGAGACCCAGTACTTC; j_gene: TRBJ2-5; d_gene: -; v_gene: TRBV29-1; abundance: -; len: 12
CDR3aa: CASSGGAGGAQLFF; CDR3nt: TGTGCCAGCAGCGGAGGGGCAGGGGGCGCCCAGCTGTTTTTT; j_gene: TRBJ1-4; d_gene: TRBD1; v_gene: TRBV5-4; abundance: -; len: 14
CDR3aa: CTSSQPGLAQETQYF; CDR3nt: TGCACCAGCAGCCAACCGGGACTAGCTCAAGAGACCCAGTACTTC; j_gene: TRBJ2-5; d_gene: -; v_gene: TRBV1; abundance: -; len: 15
CDR3aa: CASSLGTSGRLVNEQFF; CDR3nt: TGCGCCAGCAGCTTAGGGACTAGCGGGAGACTAGTCAATGAGCAGTTCTTC; j_gene: TRBJ2-1; d_gene: TRBD2; v_gene: TRBV5-1; abundance: -; len: 17
CDR3aa: CASSGLNSYEQYF; CDR3nt: TGTGCTAGCTCGGGACTGAACTCCTACGAGCAGTACTTC; j_gene: TRBJ2-7; d_gene: -; v_gene: TRBV12-5; abundance: -; len: 13
CDR3aa: CASSEVGQGMNEQYF; CDR3nt: TGTGCCAGCAGTGAAGTGGGACAGGGGATGAACGAGCAGTACTTC; j_gene: TRBJ2-7; d_gene: TRBD1; v_gene: TRBV2; abundance: -; len: 15
CDR3aa: CASSISTDTQYF; CDR3nt: TGTGCCAGTAGTATCTCCACAGATACGCAGTATTTT; j_gene: TRBJ2-3; d_gene: -; v_gene: TRBV19; abundance: -; len: 12
CDR3aa: CASSLGQESVVGGYTF; CDR3nt: TGCGCCAGCAGCTTGGGACAGGAAAGTGTGGTCGGTGGCTACACCTTC; j_gene: TRBJ1-2; d_gene: -; v_gene: TRBV5-1; abundance: -; len: 16
CDR3aa: CASSPRTGGTGNEQFF; CDR3nt: TGTGCCAGCAGCCCCCGGACAGGGGGGACCGGCAATGAGCAGTTCTTC; j_gene: TRBJ2-1; d_gene: TRBD1; v_gene: TRBV7-9; abundance: -; len: 16